This T cell receptor beta chain appears in the sequencing data of a study of T-cell memory formation after mild COVID-19. UMIs and sample barcodes were carried by the TCR alpha and TCR beta cDNA libraries that 5'RACE produced using constant-segment primers. A single record per CDR3 protein comes from TCRdb applying MiXCR to the 5' RACE reads. This table has fewer than 250,000 distinct CDR3 sequences, approximately 15% appearing once. Unmatched junction bases numbered 12, after V lost 1 base and J lost 4 bases. Germline CDR1 is DFQATT and CDR2 is SNEGSKA (reference sequence). The CDR3 has 17 amino acids.

V usage is TRBV20-1 and J usage is TRBJ2-3, with 9 bases lining up with TRBD1. The material sequenced was PBMCs or a T cell subset sorted from them (not recorded which). The sequence came from an adult woman who had mild COVID-19 (a few samples of this study predate the infection). Cell type and time point are not known. The CDR3 nucleotides read TGCAGTGCTAGAGCCCCGGCGGGACAGGGTATTTCAGATACGCAGTATTTT. This translates into CSARAPAGQGISDTQYF.